The present T cell receptor (beta chain) was sequenced within a study of T cell repertoires in cytomegalovirus infection (dated by TCRdb to between 2018 and 2021). For the wider study: Alongside well-studied HLA-B-restricted epitopes, the peptide stimulations were aimed at recently identified HLA-C-restricted CMV epitopes, whose presentation resists viral immunomodulation. The HLA type of each donor mattered for the analysis, because public TCR beta signatures pointed to carriage of CMV infection along with the matching HLA type.

Points the paper makes about the study in general: In both this cohort and an independent roughly 350-donor cohort, the cumulative frequency of public TCR beta family members distinguished carriers of CMV infection plus the relevant HLA type. The ex vivo response was dominated by HLA-C-restricted CMV-specific TCR beta clonotypes, and the single most frequent clonotype in two of eight donors was supplied by these HLA-C-restricted clonotypes.

Interpreted using the paper, the treatment or condition label stands for: in vitro stimulation with specific CMV peptide epitopes to enrich CMV-specific T cells. Reading from cysteine to phenylalanine, the CDR3 counts 16 amino acids. Of all the DNA, just the CDR3 is kept, 48 bases in frame from base 1. CDR1 SGHVS and CDR2 FQNEAQ are derived from the germline V gene. Trimming takes 5 bases from V and 4 bases from J, and the germline ends sit 19 bases apart. The data were produced on an Illumina HiSeq 1500. The public reads were quality trimmed at Q25 with fastp and then assembled into clones with MiXCR by TCRdb, keeping productive beta chains. For every CDR3 protein sequence, its rows merge into one entry that carries the most common genes and DNA. In this sample the table shows about 310,000 distinct CDR3 sequences, around 25% of which occur a single time. Clones ranked in the top ten supply about an eighth of the sample.

Concerning this clonotype: Its antigen is currently not known. Being one base from a much bigger clone, this may be a read error.

This chain joins TRBV7-8 to TRBJ2-3; TRBD2 is a weak D gene call, 6 bases matching. The clonotype was recovered from a human donor in good health (CMV status not recorded). Some clones in this sample may be carry-over from other donors' samples. Sequenced material: cultured PBMCs, taken from culture after CMV antigen stimulation. The DNA is TGTGCCAGCAGCCGGGGTCCTGGGGGGACTGCAGATACGCAGTATTTT. It codes for CASSRGPGGTADTQYF.